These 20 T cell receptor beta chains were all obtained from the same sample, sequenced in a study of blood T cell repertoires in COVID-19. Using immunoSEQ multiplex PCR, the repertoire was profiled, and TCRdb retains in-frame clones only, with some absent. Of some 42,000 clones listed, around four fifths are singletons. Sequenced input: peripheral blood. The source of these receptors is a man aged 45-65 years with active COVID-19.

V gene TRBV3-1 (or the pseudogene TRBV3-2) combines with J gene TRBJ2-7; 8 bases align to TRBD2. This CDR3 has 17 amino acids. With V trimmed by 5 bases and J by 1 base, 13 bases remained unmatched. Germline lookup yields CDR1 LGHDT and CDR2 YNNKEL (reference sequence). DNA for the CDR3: TGTGCCAGCAGCTCCCGTTGGAGCGGGGGCCTGTCCTACGAGCAGTACTTC. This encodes CASSSRWSGGLSYEQYF.

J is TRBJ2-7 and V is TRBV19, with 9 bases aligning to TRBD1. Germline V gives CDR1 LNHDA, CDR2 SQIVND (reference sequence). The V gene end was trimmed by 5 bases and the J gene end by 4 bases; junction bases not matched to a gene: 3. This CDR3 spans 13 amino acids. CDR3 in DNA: TGTGCCAGTAGTTACGACAGGGGGTACGAGCAGTACTTC. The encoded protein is CASSYDRGYEQYF.

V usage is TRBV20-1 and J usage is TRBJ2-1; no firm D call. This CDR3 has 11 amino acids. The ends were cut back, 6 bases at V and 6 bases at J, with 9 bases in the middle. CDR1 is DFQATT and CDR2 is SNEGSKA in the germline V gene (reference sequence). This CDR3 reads CSAGPVNEQFF. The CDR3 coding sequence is TGCAGTGCGGGCCCGGTCAATGAGCAGTTCTTC.

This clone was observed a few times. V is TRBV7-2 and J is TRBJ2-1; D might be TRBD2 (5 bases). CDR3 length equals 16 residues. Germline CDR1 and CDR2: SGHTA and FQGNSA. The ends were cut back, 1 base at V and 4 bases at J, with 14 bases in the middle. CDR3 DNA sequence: TGTGCCAGCAGCTTAGGGGAGAATCGTGGTTACAATGAGCAGTTCTTC. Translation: CASSLGENRGYNEQFF.

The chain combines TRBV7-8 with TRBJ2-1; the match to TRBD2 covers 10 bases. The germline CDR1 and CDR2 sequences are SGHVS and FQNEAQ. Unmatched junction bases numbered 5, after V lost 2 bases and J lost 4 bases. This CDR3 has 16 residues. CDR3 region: CASSLLAGGPYNEQFF. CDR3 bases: TGTGCCAGCAGCTTATTAGCGGGGGGACCTTACAATGAGCAGTTCTTC.

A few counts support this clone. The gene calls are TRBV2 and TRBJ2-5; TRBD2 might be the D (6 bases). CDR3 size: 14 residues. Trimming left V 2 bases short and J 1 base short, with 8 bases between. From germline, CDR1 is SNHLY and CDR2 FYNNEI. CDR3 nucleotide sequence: TGTGCCAGCAGTGAAAGGCGGGGCCAAGAGACCCAGTACTTC. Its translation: CASSERRGQETQYF.

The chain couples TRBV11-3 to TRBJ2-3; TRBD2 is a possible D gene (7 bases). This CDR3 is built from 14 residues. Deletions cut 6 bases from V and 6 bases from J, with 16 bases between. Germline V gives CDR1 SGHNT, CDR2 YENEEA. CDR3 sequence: CASSQWGGADTQYF. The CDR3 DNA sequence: TGTGCCAGCAGTCAATGGGGGGGGGCCGATACGCAGTATTTT.

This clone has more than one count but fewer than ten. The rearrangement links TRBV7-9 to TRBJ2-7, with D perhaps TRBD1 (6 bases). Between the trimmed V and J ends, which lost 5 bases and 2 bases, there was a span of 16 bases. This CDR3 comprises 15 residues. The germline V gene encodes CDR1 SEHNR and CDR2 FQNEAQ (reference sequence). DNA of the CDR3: TGTGCCAGCAGCACAATACGGGACACTGCCTACGAGCAGTACTTC. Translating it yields CASSTIRDTAYEQYF.

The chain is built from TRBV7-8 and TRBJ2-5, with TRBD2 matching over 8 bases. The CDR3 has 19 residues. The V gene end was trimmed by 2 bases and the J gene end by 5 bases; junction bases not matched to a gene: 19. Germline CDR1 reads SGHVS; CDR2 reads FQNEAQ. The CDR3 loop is CASSLRRWRGAYNGETQYF. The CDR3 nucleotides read TGTGCCAGCAGCTTACGACGGTGGCGGGGGGCCTACAATGGGGAGACCCAGTACTTC.

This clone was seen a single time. This chain's CDR3 is CASSVSGGPQETQYF. The DNA for the CDR3 is TGTGCCAGCAGCGTTAGCGGGGGCCCTCAAGAGACCCAGTACTTC. This rearrangement joins TRBV7-2 to TRBJ2-5, with 9 nucleotides matching TRBD2. Germline V gene sequence: CDR1 SGHTA, CDR2 FQGNSA. Trimming took 5 bases from V and 2 from J; bases not matched to a gene: 6. There are 15 residues in the CDR3.

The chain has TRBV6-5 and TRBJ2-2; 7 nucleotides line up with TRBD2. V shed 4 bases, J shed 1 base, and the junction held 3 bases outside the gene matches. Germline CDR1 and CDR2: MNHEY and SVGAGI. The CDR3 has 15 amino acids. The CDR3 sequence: CASSWEGLNTGELFF. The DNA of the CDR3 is TGTGCCAGCAGTTGGGAGGGCTTGAACACCGGGGAGCTGTTTTTT.

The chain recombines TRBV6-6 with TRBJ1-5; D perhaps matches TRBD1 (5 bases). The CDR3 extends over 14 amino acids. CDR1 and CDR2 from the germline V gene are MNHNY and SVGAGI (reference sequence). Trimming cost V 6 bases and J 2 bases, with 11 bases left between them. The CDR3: CASRTGTGNQPQHF. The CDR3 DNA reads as TGTGCCAGCAGAACAGGTACGGGCAATCAGCCCCAGCATTTT.

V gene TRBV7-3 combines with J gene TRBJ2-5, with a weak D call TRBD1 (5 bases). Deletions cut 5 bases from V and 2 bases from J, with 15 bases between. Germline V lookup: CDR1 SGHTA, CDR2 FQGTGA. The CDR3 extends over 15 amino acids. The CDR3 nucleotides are TGTGCCAGCAGCCCCGCAGGGCTGGGTCAAGAGACCCAGTACTTC. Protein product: CASSPAGLGQETQYF.

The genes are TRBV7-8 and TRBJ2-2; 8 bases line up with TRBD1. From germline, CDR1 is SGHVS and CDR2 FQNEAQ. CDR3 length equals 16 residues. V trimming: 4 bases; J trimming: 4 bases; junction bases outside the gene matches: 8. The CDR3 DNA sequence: TGTGCCAGCAGCTCGCAGGGGGCACCCATCACCGGGGAGCTGTTTTTT. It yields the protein CASSSQGAPITGELFF.

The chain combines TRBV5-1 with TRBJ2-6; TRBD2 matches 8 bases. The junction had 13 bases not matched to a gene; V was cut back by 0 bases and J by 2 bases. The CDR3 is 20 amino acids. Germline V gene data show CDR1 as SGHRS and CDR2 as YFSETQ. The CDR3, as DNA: TGCGCCAGCAGCTTGGTTTTCGTGGGACGGGAGGGTCCTGGGGCCAACGTCCTGACTTTC. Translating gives CASSLVFVGREGPGANVLTF.

CDR3 DNA sequence: TGTGCCAGCAGTGCGGGACTAGCGGGGGGGCAGTACGAGCAGTACTTC. Its translation: CASSAGLAGGQYEQYF. The chain joins TRBV6-1 to TRBJ2-7; 16 positions match TRBD2. Trimming cost V 4 bases and J 4 bases; bases outside gene matches: 4. Per germline, CDR1 MNHNS and CDR2 SASEGT. This CDR3 comprises 16 residues.

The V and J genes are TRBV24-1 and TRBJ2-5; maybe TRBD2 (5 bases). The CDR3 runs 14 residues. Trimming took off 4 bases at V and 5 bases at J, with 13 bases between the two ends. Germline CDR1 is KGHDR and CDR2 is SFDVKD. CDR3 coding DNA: TGTGCCACCAGTGACCGGACTTTTTCGGAGACCCAGTACTTC. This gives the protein CATSDRTFSETQYF.

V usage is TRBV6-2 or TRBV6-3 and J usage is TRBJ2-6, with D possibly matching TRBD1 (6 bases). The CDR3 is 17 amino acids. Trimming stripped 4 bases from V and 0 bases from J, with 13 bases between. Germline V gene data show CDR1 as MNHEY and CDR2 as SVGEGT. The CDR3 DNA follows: TGTGCCAGCAGTTCGACAGGATTATTCTCTGGGGCCAACGTCCTGACTTTC. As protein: CASSSTGLFSGANVLTF.

The CDR3 coding sequence is TGTGCCAGCAGCCTGAGACAGGGGTCTAATGAAAAACTGTTTTTT. As protein: CASSLRQGSNEKLFF. The chain uses TRBV7-2 and TRBJ1-4; 8 nucleotides line up with TRBD1. Germline CDR1 and CDR2: SGHTA and FQGNSA. V shed 5 bases, J shed 3 bases, and the junction held 5 bases outside the gene matches. The CDR3 totals 15 residues.

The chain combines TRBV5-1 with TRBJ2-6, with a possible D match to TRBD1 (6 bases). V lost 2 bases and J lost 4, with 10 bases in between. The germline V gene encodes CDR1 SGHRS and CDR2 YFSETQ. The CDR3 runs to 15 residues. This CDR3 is CASSFTGYGANVLTF. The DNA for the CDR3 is TGCGCCAGCAGCTTTACAGGGTACGGGGCCAACGTCCTGACTTTC.